The T cell receptor (beta chain) described here comes from a study of blood T cells in healthy people across ages. General study points: A roughly linear fall in TCR beta diversity per million T cells was seen with increasing age.

Samples had at least 6.5 million PBMCs isolated from them. This CDR3 has 14 amino acids. Germline V CDR1 and CDR2: ENHRY, SYGVKD. PCR was performed a second time for about 7 to 11 cycles using a sample-barcoded 5' primer and a J-beta primer mix. MiXCR, run by TCRdb on the 5' RACE reads, gives a single entry per CDR3 protein. This table holds nearly 800,000 distinct CDR3 sequences, about 61% found once. This clonotype was observed a single time. Its antigen is undetermined. The sample comprised blood. The clonotype comes from a man aged 35-49 years in good health. The V gene is TRBV10-3, the J gene TRBJ2-7, with D perhaps TRBD2 (5 bases). The J call could be wrong; TRBJ2-5 is a better fit for the DNA end. CDR3 in DNA: TGTGCCATCAGTGAGACAACTAGAGTCGAGACCCAGTACTTC. Translated, it gives CAISETTRVETQYF.